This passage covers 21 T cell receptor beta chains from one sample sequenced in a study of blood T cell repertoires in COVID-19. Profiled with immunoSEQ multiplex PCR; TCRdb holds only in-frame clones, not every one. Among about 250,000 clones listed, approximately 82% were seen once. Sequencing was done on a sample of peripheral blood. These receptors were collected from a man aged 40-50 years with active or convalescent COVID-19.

CDR3 nucleotide sequence: TGTGCCAGCAGCTTAGGACAGGGGATCGGGGAGCTGTTTTTT. Protein product: CASSLGQGIGELFF. This chain joins TRBV7-9 and TRBJ2-2, with 8 bases fitting TRBD1. The V and J ends lost 1 base and 7 bases, in that order; junction bases with no gene match: 2. CDR1 and CDR2 (germline): SEHNR, FQNEAQ (reference sequence). The CDR3 loop spans 14 amino acids. Based on the CDR3 plus reference TRBV7-9 and TRBJ2-2, the full variable domain is DTGVSQNPRHKITKRGQNVTFRCDPISEHNRLYWYRQTLGQGPEFLTYFQNEAQLEKSRLLSDRFSAERPKGSFSTLEIQRTEQGDSAMYLCASSLGQGIGELFFGEGSRLTVL.

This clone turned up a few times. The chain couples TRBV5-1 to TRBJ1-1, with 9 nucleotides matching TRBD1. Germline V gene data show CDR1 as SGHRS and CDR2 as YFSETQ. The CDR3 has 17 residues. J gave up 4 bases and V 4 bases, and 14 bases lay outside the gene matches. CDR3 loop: CASSRTPGQGGLTEAFF. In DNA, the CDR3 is TGCGCCAGCAGCCGTACCCCGGGACAGGGAGGACTCACTGAAGCTTTCTTT.

DNA of the CDR3: TGTGCCAGCAGCCCCGGGAGTAGGGATACGCAGTATTTT. Amino acids: CASSPGSRDTQYF. The rearrangement links TRBV4-2 to TRBJ2-3, with D tentatively TRBD2 (6 bases). V gave up 4 bases and J gave up 6 bases, with 11 bases separating them. CDR1 and CDR2 from the germline V gene are LGHNA and YNFKEQ. The CDR3 spans 13 residues.

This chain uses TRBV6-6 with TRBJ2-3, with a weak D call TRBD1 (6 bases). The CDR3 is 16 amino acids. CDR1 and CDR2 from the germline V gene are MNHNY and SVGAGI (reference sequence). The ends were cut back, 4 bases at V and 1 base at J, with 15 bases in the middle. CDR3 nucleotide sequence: TGTGCCAGCAGTTCTGGCGTGGGGGCCCGCACAGATACGCAGTATTTT. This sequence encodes CASSSGVGARTDTQYF.

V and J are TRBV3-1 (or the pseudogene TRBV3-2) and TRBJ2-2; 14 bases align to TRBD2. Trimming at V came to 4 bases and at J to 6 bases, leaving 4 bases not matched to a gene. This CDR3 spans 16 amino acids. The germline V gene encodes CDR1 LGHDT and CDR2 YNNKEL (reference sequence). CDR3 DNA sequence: TGTGCCAGCAGCCTGGGACTAGCGGGAGTCCCCGGGGAGCTGTTTTTT. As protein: CASSLGLAGVPGELFF.

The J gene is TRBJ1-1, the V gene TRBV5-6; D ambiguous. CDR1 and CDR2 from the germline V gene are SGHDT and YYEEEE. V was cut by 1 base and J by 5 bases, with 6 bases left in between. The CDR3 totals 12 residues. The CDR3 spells CASSLFSTEAFF. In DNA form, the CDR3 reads TGTGCCAGCAGCTTGTTTTCTACTGAAGCTTTCTTT.

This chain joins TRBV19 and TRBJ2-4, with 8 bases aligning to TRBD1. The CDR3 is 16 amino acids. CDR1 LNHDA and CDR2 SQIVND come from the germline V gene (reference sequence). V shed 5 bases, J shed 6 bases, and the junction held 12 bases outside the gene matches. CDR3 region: CASSDTDRVKGNIQYF. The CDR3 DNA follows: TGTGCCAGTAGTGACACGGACAGGGTGAAAGGAAACATTCAGTACTTC.

The CDR3 loop is CASSVGNGGAGNTIYF. CDR3 DNA: TGTGCCAGCAGCGTTGGCAACGGGGGGGCTGGAAACACCATATATTTT. The chain employs TRBV11-3 and TRBJ1-3; weak D call: TRBD1 (5 bases). The CDR3 sequence is 16 residues long. Germline V gene sequence: CDR1 SGHNT, CDR2 YENEEA. The ends were cut back, 5 bases at V and 2 bases at J, with 16 bases in the middle.

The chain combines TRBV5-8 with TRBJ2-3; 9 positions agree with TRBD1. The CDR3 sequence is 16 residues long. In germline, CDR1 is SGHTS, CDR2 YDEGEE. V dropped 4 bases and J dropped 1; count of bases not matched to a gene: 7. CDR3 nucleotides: TGTGCCAGCAGCCCAGGGACAGGGAAGGGCACAGATACGCAGTATTTT. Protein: CASSPGTGKGTDTQYF.

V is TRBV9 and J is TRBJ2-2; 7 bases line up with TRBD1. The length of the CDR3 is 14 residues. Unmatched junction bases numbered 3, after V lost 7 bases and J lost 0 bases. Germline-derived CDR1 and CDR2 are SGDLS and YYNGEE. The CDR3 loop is CASGTAPNTGELFF. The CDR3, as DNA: TGTGCCAGCGGGACAGCTCCGAACACCGGGGAGCTGTTTTTT.

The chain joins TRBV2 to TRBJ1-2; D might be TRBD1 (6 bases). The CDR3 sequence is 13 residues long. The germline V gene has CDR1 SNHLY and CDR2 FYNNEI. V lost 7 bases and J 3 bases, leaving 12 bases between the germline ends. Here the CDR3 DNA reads TGTGCCAGCATGTCCGGGACATACTATGGCTACACCTTC. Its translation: CASMSGTYYGYTF.

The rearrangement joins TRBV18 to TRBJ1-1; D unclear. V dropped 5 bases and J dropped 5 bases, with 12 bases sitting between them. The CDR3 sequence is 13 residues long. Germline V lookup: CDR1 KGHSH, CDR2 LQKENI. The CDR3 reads CASSTALGTEAFF. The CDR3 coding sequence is TGTGCCAGCTCAACGGCCCTAGGAACTGAAGCTTTCTTT. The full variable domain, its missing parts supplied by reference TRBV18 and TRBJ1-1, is NAGVMQNPRHLVRRRGQEARLRCSPMKGHSHVYWYRQLPEEGLKFMVYLQKENIIDESGMPKERFSAEFPKEGPSILRIQQVVRGDSAAYFCASSTALGTEAFFGQGTRLTVV.

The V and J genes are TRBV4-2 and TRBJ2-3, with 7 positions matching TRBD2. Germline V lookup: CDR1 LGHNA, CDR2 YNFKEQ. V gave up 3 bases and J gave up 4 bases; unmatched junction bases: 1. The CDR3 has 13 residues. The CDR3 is CASSQREPDTQYF. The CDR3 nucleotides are TGTGCCAGCAGCCAGCGGGAGCCAGATACGCAGTATTTT.

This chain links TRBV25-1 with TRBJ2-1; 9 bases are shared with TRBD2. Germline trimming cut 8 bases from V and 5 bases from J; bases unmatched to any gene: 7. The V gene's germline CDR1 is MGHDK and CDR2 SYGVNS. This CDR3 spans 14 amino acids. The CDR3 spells CASGLAGANNEQFF. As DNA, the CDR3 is TGTGCCAGCGGATTAGCGGGAGCGAACAATGAGCAGTTCTTC. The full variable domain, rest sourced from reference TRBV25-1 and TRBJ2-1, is EADIYQTPRYLVIGTGKKITLECSQTMGHDKMYWYQQDPGMELHLIHYSYGVNSTEKGDLSSESTVSRIRTEHFPLTLESARPSHTSQYLCASGLAGANNEQFFGPGTRLTVL.

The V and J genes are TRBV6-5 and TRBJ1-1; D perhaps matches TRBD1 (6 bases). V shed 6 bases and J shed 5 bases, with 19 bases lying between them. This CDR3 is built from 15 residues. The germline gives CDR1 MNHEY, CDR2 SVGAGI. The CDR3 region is CASRQGGTVETEAFF. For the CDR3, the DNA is TGTGCCAGCAGGCAAGGGGGAACGGTTGAGACTGAAGCTTTCTTT.

The CDR3, as DNA: TGTGCCAGCAGCCCGTCGGGACAAAACTCTGGGGCCAACGTCCTGACTTTC. Amino acid sequence: CASSPSGQNSGANVLTF. This sequence joins TRBV4-2 and TRBJ2-6, with D perhaps matching TRBD1 (6 bases). Germline loops: CDR1 LGHNA, CDR2 YNFKEQ. V lost 4 bases and J lost 0, with 13 bases in between. CDR3 size: 17 residues.

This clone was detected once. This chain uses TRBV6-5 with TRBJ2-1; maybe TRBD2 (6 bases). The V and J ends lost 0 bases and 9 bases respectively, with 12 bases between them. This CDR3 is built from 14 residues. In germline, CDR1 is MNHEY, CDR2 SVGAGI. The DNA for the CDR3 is TGTGCCAGCAGTTACTCGATCGCCGGGGGTGAGCAGTTCTTC. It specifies CASSYSIAGGEQFF.

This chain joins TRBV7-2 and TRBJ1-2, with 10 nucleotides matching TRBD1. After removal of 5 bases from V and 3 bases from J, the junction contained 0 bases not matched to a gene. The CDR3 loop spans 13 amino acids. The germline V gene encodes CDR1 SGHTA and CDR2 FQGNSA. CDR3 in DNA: TGTGCCAGCAGCGGACAGGGGGACTATGGCTACACCTTC. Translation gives CASSGQGDYGYTF.

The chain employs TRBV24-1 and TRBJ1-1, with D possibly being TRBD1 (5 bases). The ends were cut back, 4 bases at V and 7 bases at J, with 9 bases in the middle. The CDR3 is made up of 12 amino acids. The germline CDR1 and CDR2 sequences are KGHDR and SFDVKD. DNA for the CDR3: TGTGCCACCAGTGACAGGGCGGATGAAGCTTTCTTT. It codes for CATSDRADEAFF.

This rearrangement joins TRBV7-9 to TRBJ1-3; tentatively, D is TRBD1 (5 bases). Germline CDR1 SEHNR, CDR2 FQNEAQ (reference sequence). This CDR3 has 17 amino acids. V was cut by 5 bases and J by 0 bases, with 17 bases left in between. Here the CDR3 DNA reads TGTGCCAGCAGCCGTACTGCCGGGACTCGCTCTGGAAACACCATATATTTT. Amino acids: CASSRTAGTRSGNTIYF.

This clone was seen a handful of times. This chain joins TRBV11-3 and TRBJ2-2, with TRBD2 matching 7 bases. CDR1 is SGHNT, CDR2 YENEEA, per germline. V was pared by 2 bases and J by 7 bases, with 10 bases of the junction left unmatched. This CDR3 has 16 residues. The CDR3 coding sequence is TGTGCCAGCAGCTTAATTAGCGGGCGCCCCGACGGGGAGCTGTTTTTT. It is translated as CASSLISGRPDGELFF.